This TCR beta chain was captured by sequencing in a study of T cells expressing NK-cell markers. Study-wide context: The sequencing cohort of eight donors included seven HCMV-seropositive individuals and one seronegative individual.

Study-wide points: In a few donors, dominant clonotypes made up roughly 25-60.1% of CD3+CD56-NKG2C+ cells.

As concerns this clonotype: Its antigen is unidentified.

This CDR3 comprises 14 residues. In germline, CDR1 is SGHTA, CDR2 FQGNSA. UMI-tagged 5'RACE template switching yielded the TCR beta cDNA. One entry per CDR3 protein, without DNA, is what TCRdb gives after re-calling the 5' RACE reads. Its table records 150,000 or so distinct CDR3 sequences. The rearrangement uses TRBV7-2 and TRBJ1-5. The specimen was blood T cells: a sorted CD56 or NKG2C T cell subset, CD4+ or CD8+ T cells, or bulk PBMC T cells (not recorded which). The source is a woman between 18 and 69 years old in good health. The CDR3 reads CASSLARTGQPQHF.